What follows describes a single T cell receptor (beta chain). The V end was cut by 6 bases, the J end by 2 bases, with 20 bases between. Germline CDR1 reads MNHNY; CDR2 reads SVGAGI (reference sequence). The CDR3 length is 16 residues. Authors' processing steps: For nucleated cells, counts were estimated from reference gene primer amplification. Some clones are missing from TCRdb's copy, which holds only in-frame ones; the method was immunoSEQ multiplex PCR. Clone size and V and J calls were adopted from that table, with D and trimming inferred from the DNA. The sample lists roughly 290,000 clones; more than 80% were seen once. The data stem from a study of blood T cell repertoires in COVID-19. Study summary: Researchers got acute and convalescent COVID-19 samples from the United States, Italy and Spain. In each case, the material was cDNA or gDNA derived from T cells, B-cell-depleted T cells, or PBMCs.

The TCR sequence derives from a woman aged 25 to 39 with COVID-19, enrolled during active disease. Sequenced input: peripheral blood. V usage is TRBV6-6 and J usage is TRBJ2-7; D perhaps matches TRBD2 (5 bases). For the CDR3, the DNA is TGTGCCAGCAGATCTACGACCGGTACTAGGGCCTACGAGCAGTACTTC. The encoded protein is CASRSTTGTRAYEQYF.